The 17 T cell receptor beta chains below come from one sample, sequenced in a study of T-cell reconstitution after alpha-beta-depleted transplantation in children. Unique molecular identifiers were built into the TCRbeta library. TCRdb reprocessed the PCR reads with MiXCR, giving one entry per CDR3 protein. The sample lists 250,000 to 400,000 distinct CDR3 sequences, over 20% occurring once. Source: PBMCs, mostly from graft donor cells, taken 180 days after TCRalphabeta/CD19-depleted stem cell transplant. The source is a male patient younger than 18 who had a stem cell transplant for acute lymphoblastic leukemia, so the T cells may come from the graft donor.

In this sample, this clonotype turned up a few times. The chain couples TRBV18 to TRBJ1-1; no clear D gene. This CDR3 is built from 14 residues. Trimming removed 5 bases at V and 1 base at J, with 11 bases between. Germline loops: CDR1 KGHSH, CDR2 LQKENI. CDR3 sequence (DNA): TGTGCCAGCTCATCTCCCCCTGAGAACACTGAAGCTTTCTTT. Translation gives CASSSPPENTEAFF. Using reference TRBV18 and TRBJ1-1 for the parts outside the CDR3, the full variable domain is NAGVMQNPRHLVRRRGQEARLRCSPMKGHSHVYWYRQLPEEGLKFMVYLQKENIIDESGMPKERFSAEFPKEGPSILRIQQVVRGDSAAYFCASSSPPENTEAFFGQGTRLTVV.

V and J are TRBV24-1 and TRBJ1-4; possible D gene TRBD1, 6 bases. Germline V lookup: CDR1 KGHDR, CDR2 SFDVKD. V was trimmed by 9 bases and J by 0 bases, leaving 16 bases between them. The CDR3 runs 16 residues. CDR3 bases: TGTGCCACCGCCGACCCAAGGGGGGCAACTAATGAAAAACTGTTTTTT. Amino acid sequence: CATADPRGATNEKLFF.

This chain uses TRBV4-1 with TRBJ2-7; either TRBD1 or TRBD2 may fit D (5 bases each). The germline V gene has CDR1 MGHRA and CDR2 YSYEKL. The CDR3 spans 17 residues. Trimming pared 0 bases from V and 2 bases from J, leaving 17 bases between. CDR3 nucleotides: TGCGCCAGCAGCCAAGACCCGTGGGCGCTGGGGGCCTACGAGCAGTACTTC. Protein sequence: CASSQDPWALGAYEQYF.

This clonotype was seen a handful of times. DNA of the CDR3: TGTGCCATCAGCCCGGGACCAACCTACGAGCAGTACTTC. Translation: CAISPGPTYEQYF. The V and J genes are TRBV10-3 and TRBJ2-7; D tentatively reads TRBD1 or TRBD2 (5 bases each). Germline lookup yields CDR1 ENHRY and CDR2 SYGVKD. Trimming shortened V by 6 bases and J by 2 bases, and 11 bases separated the two germline ends. CDR3 length equals 13 residues.

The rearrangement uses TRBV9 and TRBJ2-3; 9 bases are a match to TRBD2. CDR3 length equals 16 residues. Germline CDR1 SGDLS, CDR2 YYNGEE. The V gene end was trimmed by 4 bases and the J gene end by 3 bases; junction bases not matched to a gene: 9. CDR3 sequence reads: CASSSNAGGRTDTQYF. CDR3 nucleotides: TGTGCCAGCAGCTCCAACGCGGGAGGGCGGACAGATACGCAGTATTTT.

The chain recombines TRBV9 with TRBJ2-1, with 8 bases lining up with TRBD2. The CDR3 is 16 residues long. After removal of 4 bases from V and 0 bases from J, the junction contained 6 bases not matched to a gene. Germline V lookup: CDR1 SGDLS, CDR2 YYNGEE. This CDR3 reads CASSKTSASSYNEQFF. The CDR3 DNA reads TGTGCCAGCAGCAAGACTAGCGCTAGCTCCTACAATGAGCAGTTCTTC.

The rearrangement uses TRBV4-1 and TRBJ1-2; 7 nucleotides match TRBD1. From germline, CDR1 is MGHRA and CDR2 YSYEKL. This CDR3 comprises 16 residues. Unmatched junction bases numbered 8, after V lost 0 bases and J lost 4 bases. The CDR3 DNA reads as TGCGCCAGCAGCCAAGATGCAGGGGGGGTACCCTATGGCTACACCTTC. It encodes CASSQDAGGVPYGYTF.

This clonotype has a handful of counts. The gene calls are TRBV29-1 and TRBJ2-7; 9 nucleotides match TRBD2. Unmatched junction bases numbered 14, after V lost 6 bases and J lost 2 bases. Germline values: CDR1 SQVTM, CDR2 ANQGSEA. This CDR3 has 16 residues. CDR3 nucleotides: TGCAGCGTCGCCCCTGTACTAGCGGGTTTAACCTACGAGCAGTACTTC. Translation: CSVAPVLAGLTYEQYF.

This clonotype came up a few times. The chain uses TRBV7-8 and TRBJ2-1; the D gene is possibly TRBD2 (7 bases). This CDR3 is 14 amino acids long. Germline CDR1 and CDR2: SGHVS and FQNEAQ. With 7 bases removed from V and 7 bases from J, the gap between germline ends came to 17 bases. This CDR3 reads CASIPLRGANEQFF. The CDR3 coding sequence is TGTGCCAGCATCCCCCTTCGGGGGGCGAATGAGCAGTTCTTC.

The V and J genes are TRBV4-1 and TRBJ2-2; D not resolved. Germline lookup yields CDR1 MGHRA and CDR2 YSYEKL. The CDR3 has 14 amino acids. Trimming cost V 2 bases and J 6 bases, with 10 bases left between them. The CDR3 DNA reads TGCGCCAGCAGCCAACCCGACTGGCCCGGGGAGCTGTTTTTT. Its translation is CASSQPDWPGELFF.

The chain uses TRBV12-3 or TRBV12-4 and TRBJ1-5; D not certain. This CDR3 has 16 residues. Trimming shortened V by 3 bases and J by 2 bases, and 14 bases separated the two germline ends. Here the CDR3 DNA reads TGTGCCAGCAGTTTGGGCCGCGACCAGGGCAATCAGCCCCAGCATTTT. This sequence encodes CASSLGRDQGNQPQHF.

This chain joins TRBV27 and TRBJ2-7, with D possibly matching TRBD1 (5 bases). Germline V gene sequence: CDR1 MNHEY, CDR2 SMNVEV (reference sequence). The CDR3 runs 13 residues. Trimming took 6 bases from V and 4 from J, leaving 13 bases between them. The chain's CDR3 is CASRLQVQYEQYF. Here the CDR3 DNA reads TGTGCCAGCAGGCTACAGGTTCAGTACGAGCAGTACTTC.

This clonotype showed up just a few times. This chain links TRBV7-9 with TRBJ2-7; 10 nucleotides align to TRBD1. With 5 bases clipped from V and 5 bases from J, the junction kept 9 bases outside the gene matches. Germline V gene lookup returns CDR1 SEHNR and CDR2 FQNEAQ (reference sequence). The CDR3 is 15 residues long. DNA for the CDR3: TGTGCCAGCAGCAACTGGGGACAGGGGAAGAACGAGCAGTACTTC. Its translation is CASSNWGQGKNEQYF.

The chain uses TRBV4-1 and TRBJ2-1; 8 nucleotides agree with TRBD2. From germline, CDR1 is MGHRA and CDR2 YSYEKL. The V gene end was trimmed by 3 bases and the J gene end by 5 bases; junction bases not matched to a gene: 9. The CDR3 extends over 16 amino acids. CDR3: CASSHRTSGADNEQFF. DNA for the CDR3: TGCGCCAGCAGCCATAGAACTAGCGGAGCCGACAATGAGCAGTTCTTC.

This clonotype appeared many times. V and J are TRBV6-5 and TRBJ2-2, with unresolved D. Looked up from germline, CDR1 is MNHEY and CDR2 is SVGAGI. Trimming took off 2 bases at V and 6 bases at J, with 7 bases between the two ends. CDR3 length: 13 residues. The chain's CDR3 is CASSYLSAGELFF. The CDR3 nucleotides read TGTGCCAGCAGTTACCTCTCGGCCGGGGAGCTGTTTTTT.

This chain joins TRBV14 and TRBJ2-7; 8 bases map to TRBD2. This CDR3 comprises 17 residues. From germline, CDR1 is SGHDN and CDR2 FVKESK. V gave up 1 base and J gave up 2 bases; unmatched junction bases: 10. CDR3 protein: CASSQGPPGLVAYEQYF. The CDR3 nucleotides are TGTGCCAGCAGCCAAGGACCTCCGGGACTAGTCGCCTACGAGCAGTACTTC.

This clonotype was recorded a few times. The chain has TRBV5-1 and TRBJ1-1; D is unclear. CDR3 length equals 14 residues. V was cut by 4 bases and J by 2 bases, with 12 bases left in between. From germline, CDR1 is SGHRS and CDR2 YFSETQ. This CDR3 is CASSVKSRNTEAFF. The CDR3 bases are TGCGCCAGCAGCGTGAAAAGCCGTAACACTGAAGCTTTCTTT.